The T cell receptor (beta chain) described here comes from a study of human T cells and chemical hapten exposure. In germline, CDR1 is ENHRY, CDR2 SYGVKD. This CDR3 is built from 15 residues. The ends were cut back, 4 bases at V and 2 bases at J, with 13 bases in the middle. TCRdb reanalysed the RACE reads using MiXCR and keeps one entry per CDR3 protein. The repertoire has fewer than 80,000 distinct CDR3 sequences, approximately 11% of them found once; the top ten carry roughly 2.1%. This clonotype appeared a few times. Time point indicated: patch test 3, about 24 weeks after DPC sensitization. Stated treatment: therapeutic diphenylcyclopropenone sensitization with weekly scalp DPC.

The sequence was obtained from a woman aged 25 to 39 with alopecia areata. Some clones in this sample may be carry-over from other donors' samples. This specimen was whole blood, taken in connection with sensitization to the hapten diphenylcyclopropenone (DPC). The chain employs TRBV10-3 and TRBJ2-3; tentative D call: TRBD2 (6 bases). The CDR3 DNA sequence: TGTGCCATCAGTGGAGGATGGGGGGACACAGATACGCAGTATTTT. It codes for CAISGGWGDTDTQYF.